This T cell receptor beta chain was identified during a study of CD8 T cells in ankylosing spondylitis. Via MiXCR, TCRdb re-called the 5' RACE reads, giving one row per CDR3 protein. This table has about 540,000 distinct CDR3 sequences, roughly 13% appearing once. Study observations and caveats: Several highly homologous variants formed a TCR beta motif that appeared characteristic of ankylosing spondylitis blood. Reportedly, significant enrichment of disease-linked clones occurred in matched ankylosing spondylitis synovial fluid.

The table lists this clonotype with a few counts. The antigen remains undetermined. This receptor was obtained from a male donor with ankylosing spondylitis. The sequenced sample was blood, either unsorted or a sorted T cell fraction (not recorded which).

CDR3 DNA sequence: TGCGCCAGCAGTGAGGTGCAGGGGGAGCAGTACGTC. Translated, it gives CASSEVQGEQYV. The chain has TRBV10-2 and TRBJ2-7, with D possibly matching TRBD1 (6 bases). Trimming left V 2 bases short and J 7 bases short, with 9 bases between. From germline, CDR1 is WSHSY and CDR2 SAAADI. The CDR3 sequence is 12 residues long.